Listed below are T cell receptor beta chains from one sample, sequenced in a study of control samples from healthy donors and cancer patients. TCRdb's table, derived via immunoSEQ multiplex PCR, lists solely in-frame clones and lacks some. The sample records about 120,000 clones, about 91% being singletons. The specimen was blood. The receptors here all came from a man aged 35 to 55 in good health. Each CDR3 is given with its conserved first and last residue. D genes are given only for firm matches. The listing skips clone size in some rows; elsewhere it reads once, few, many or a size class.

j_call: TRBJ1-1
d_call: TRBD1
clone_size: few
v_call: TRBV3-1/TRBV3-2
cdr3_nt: TGTGCCAGCAGCCCCAGACAGGGGAGCACTGAAGCTTTCTTT
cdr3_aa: CASSPRQGSTEAFF

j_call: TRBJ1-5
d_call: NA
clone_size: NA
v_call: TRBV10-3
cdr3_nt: TGTGCCAACGGGCTCGGGGGAAATCAGCCCCAGCATTTT
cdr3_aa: CANGLGGNQPQHF

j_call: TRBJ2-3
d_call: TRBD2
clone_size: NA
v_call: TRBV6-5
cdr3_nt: TGTGCCAGCAGTTACGGAACTAGCGGGGTCCCTCATACGCAGTATTTT
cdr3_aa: CASSYGTSGVPHTQYF

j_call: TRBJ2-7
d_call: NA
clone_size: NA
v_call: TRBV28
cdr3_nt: TGTGCCAGCAAAAGTAGGTCCTACGAGCAGTACTTC
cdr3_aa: CASKSRSYEQYF

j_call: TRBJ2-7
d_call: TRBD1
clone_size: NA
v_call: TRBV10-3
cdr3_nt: TGTGCCATCAGCGGGACAGCTTGGGCTGACGAGCAGTACTTC
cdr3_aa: CAISGTAWADEQYF

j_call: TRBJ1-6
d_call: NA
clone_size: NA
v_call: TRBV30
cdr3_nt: TGTGCCTGGTCCAACTCGGGTAATTCACCCCTCCACTTT
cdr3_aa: CAWSNSGNSPLHF

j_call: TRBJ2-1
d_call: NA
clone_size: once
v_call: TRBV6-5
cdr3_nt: TGTGCCAGCAGCCCAACCTTAGCTCATGAGCAGTTCTTC
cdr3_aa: CASSPTLAHEQFF

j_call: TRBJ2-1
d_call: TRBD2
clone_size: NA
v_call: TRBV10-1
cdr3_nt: TGCGCCAGCAGTGAGTCTCAAGCGGGGGGCCGGAATGAGCAGTTCTTC
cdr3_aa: CASSESQAGGRNEQFF

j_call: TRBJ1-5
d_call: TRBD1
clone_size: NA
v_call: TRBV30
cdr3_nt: TGTGCCTGGAGCCCGGGACAGGGGGCTCAGCCCCAGCATTTT
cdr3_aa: CAWSPGQGAQPQHF

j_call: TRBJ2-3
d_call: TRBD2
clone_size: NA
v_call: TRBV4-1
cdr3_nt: TGCGCCAGCAGCCGGACACTAGCGGGGGTTAGCACAGATACGCAGTATTTT
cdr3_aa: CASSRTLAGVSTDTQYF

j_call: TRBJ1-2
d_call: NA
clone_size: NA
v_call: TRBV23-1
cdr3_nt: TGCGCCAGCAGTCAGCCAGTAAGGAATGGCTACACCTTC
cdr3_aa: CASSQPVRNGYTF

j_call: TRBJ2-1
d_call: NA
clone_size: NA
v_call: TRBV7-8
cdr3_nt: TGTGCCAGCAGAGCTCGCCGTAACAATGAGCAGTTCTTC
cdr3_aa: CASRARRNNEQFF

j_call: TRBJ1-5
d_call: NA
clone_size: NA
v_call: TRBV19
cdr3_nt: TGTGCCAGTAGTATAGTGTCACTTAATAGCAATCAGCCCCAGCATTTT
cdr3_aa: CASSIVSLNSNQPQHF

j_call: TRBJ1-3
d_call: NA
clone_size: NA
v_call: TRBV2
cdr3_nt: TGTGCCAGCATCGCCGGGGGGCTGGGTGGAAACACCATATATTTT
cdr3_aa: CASIAGGLGGNTIYF

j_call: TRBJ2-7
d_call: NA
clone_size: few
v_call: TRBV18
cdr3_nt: TGTGCCAGCTCCCCGGACGGGGCAGGCGAGCAGTACTTC
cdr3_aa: CASSPDGAGEQYF

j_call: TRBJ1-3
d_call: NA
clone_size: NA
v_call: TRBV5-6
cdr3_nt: TGTGCCAGCAGCGTAGGGGGTAGGTTGACTGGAAACACCATATATTTT
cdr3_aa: CASSVGGRLTGNTIYF

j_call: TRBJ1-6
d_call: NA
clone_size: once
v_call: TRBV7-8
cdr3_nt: TGTGCCAGCAGCTTAGAGGTCAGCTCTTCACCCCTCCACTTT
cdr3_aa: CASSLEVSSSPLHF

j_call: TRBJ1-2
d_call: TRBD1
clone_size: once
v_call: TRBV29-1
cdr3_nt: TGCAGCGTCGGACAGGGAGAACGCACCTTC
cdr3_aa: CSVGQGERTF

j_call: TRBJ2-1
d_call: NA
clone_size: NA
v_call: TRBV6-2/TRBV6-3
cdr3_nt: TGTGCCAGCAGTTACAATCCGGGGGGCCTCTCCTACAATGAGCAGTTCTTC
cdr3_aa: CASSYNPGGLSYNEQFF

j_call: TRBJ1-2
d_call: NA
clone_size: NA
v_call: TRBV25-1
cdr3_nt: TGTGCCAGCAGTCCCCCGGGGCCTTCTAACTATGGCTACACCTTC
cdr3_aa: CASSPPGPSNYGYTF

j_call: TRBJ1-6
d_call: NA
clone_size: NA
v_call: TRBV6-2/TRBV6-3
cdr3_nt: TGTGCCAGCAGTTACTCAGTCGGGCCAGGGCATAATTCACCCCTCCACTTT
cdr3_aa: CASSYSVGPGHNSPLHF

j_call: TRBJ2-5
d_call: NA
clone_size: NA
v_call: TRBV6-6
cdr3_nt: TGTGCCAGCAGTTACTCACCACAGTTGCAAAAGGAGACCCAGTACTTC
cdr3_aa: CASSYSPQLQKETQYF

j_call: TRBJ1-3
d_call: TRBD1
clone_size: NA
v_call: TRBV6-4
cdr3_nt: TGTGCCAGCAGCGTCGGGACAGGGAACTCTGGAAACACCATATATTTT
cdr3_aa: CASSVGTGNSGNTIYF

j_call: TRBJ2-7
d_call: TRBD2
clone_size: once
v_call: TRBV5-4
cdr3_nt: TGTGCCAGCAGCCACATGGGACTAGCGGGGGGGCCCCGCGAGCAGTACTTC
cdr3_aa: CASSHMGLAGGPREQYF

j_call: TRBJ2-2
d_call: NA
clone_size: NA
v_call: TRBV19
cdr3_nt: TGTGCCAGTAGGAGGGGCCGGGGCACCGGGGAGCTGTTTTTT
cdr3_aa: CASRRGRGTGELFF

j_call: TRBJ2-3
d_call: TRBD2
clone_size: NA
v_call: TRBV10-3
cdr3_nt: TGTGCCATCAGTGGACTAGCTGCAGATACGCAGTATTTT
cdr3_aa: CAISGLAADTQYF

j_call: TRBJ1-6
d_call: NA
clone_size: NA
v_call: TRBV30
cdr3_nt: TGTGCCTGGAGTTTGAGGGGCCACGGGGGGAATTCACCCCTCCACTTT
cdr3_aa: CAWSLRGHGGNSPLHF

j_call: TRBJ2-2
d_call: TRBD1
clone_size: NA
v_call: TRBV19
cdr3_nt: TGTGCCAGTTCTCGGGGTGGGGACAGGAACACCGGGGAGCTGTTTTTT
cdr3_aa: CASSRGGDRNTGELFF